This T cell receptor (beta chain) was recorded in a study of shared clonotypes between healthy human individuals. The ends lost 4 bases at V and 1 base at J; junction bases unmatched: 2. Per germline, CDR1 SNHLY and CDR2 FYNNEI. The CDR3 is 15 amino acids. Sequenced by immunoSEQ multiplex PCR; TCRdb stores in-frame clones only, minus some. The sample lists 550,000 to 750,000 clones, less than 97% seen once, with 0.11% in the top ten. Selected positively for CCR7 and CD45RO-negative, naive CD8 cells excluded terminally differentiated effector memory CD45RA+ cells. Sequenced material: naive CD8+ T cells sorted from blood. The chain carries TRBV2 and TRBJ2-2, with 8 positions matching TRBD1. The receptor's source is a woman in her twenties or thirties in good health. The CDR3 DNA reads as TGTGCCAGCAGTGTAGACAGGGGGAACACCGGGGAGCTGTTTTTT. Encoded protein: CASSVDRGNTGELFF.